This T cell receptor (beta chain) stems from a study of regulatory T cells in long-lasting Graves disease. Turning to the study itself: The study counted Graves' disease as persistent given over 5 years of antithyroid drugs and positive TSH receptor antibodies.

Building the TCR beta libraries relied on iRepertoire HTBI primers, and CDR3 regions underwent Arm-PCR. The authors' processing: Identification of gene segments yielded more than 60 TRBV and more than eleven TRBJ across samples. MiXCR was run by TCRdb on the multiplex PCR reads, yielding one entry per CDR3 protein. The V and J calls come from TCRdb's annotation, not from the publication. There are around 450,000 distinct CDR3 sequences in the sample; about 22% occur only once, and less than 9% lies in the top ten. The time point: persistent/refractory GD, antithyroid drugs over 5 years with positive TRAb. The TCR library used RNA extracted from PBMCs. This clonotype was found many times. Germline-derived CDR1 and CDR2 are SGHAT and FQNNGV. The CDR3 sequence is 16 residues long. V trimming: 5 bases; J trimming: 4 bases; junction bases outside the gene matches: 12.

The TCR originated in a female donor with Graves disease. Sequencing was performed on peripheral blood mononuclear cells (PBMCs), taken when the disease was refractory, from a patient treated with antithyroid drugs. This sequence joins TRBV11-2 and TRBJ2-7; 9 bases line up with TRBD1. CDR3 nucleotides: TGTGCCAGCAGCCGCATGGACAGGGGCTGGGTTTACGAGCAGTACTTC. It is translated as CASSRMDRGWVYEQYF.